One sample yielded the 28 T cell receptor beta chains listed below, sequenced in a study of cytomegalovirus exposure and HLA in healthy donors. The PCR was carried out with 60 Vbeta primers and 13 Jbeta primers. Clones were read by immunoSEQ multiplex PCR, and TCRdb kept only the in-frame ones, dropping some. Found here are 100,000 to 150,000 clones, 80% of them singletons; the top ten hold 1%. Sequenced sample: PBMCs. These receptors all come from a man in his forties or fifties in good health and CMV-seronegative.

This chain links TRBV19 with TRBJ2-3; D is unclear. The CDR3 has 13 amino acids. The V end was cut by 6 bases, the J end by 1 base, with 8 bases between. Germline CDR1 is LNHDA and CDR2 is SQIVND (reference sequence). The CDR3 loop reads CASSQSRTDTQYF. For the CDR3, the DNA is TGTGCCAGTAGCCAGTCACGCACAGATACGCAGTATTTT.

The chain employs TRBV4-1 and TRBJ2-5; 9 nucleotides align to TRBD2. Trimming removed 3 bases from V and 0 bases from J; junction bases left unmatched: 5. The CDR3 spans 16 residues. Germline lookup yields CDR1 MGHRA and CDR2 YSYEKL. This CDR3 reads CASSQAGGEYQETQYF. The CDR3 coding sequence is TGCGCCAGCAGCCAGGCGGGGGGGGAGTACCAAGAGACCCAGTACTTC.

This clone was counted only a few times. CDR3 in DNA: TGTGCCAGCAGTGGCGCCAATAGCAATCAGCCCCAGCATTTT. This gives the protein CASSGANSNQPQHF. This chain uses TRBV6-1 with TRBJ1-5; D gene unclear. The CDR3 totals 14 residues. Germline-derived CDR1 and CDR2 are MNHNS and SASEGT. Deletions cut 4 bases from V and 0 bases from J, with 7 bases between.

V is TRBV4-2 and J is TRBJ2-5; D perhaps matches TRBD1 (6 bases). Trimming cost V 0 bases and J 5 bases, with 10 bases left between them. CDR3 length equals 14 residues. The germline V gene has CDR1 LGHNA and CDR2 YNFKEQ. CDR3 region: CASSQEGGEETQYF. CDR3 in DNA: TGTGCCAGCAGCCAAGAAGGGGGTGAGGAGACCCAGTACTTC.

V gene TRBV29-1 combines with J gene TRBJ2-5; tentatively, D is TRBD2 (6 bases). CDR3 length: 18 amino acids. The germline gives CDR1 SQVTM, CDR2 ANQGSEA. V lost 3 bases to trimming and J lost 1 base, with 24 bases between them. The CDR3 DNA is TGCAGCGTTGATTCCCTGACCCTCAAAGCGGGCCCCCAAGAGACCCAGTACTTC. Translating gives CSVDSLTLKAGPQETQYF.

The chain employs TRBV6-6 and TRBJ1-5; a weak D match, TRBD1 (5 bases). Trimming shortened V by 4 bases and J by 2 bases, and 12 bases separated the two germline ends. The CDR3 length is 15 residues. Germline CDR1 is MNHNY and CDR2 is SVGAGI (reference sequence). In nucleotides, the CDR3 is TGTGCCAGCAGTTCCTCGGGGCTAGGCAATCAGCCCCAGCATTTT. Its translation: CASSSSGLGNQPQHF.

This clone occurred a few times. The chain has TRBV7-6 and TRBJ1-5, with 7 bases aligning to TRBD1. V shed 5 bases, J shed 6 bases, and the junction held 13 bases outside the gene matches. The length of the CDR3 is 16 residues. The germline CDR1 and CDR2 sequences are SGHVS and FNYEAQ. This chain's CDR3 is CASSPHQGGGGQPQHF. The CDR3 bases are TGTGCCAGCAGCCCCCACCAAGGAGGGGGCGGTCAGCCCCAGCATTTT. The full variable domain, rest sourced from reference TRBV7-6 and TRBJ1-5, is GAGVSQSPRYKVTKRGQDVALRCDPISGHVSLYWYRQALGQGPEFLTYFNYEAQQDKSGLPNDRFSAERPEGSISTLTIQRTEQRDSAMYRCASSPHQGGGGQPQHFGDGTRLSIL.

This chain links TRBV27 with TRBJ1-2, with 10 bases aligning to TRBD1. The CDR3 is 15 residues long. With 5 bases clipped from V and 7 bases from J, the junction kept 10 bases outside the gene matches. Germline CDR1 is MNHEY and CDR2 is SMNVEV (reference sequence). In DNA form, the CDR3 reads TGTGCCAGCAGTACAACCGGGACAGGGGCTATTGGCTACACCTTC. Translation: CASSTTGTGAIGYTF.

This rearrangement joins TRBV2 to TRBJ2-3, with 7 positions matching TRBD2. V trimming: 1 base; J trimming: 3 bases; junction bases outside the gene matches: 4. Germline CDR1 SNHLY, CDR2 FYNNEI. The CDR3 is 15 amino acids. This chain's CDR3 is CASSEVGGGTDTQYF. CDR3 nucleotide sequence: TGTGCCAGCAGTGAAGTTGGGGGGGGGACAGATACGCAGTATTTT.

The chain combines TRBV6-5 with TRBJ2-5; 8 bases are a match to TRBD2. Germline values: CDR1 MNHEY, CDR2 SVGAGI. This CDR3 region has 16 residues. The V and J ends lost 0 bases and 5 bases, in that order; junction bases with no gene match: 8. The CDR3 DNA reads TGTGCCAGCAGTTACTCGTGGGGGCGGGGGGACGAGACCCAGTACTTC. Protein: CASSYSWGRGDETQYF.

V usage is TRBV19 and J usage is TRBJ1-1; 7 bases agree with TRBD1. Losses at the gene ends were 7 bases for V and 6 bases for J; bases not matched to a gene: 11. Germline values: CDR1 LNHDA, CDR2 SQIVND (reference sequence). The CDR3 loop spans 14 amino acids. In DNA form, the CDR3 reads TGTGCCAGTACTCCCCGGGACAGCCTCTCTGAAGCTTTCTTT. It yields the protein CASTPRDSLSEAFF.

V gene TRBV28 combines with J gene TRBJ1-5, with TRBD1 as a possible D gene (5 bases). CDR1 is MDHEN, CDR2 SYDVKM, per germline. The CDR3 is 15 residues long. V was clipped by 9 bases and J by 0 bases, with 15 bases between them. In DNA, the CDR3 is TGTGCCAGTAGAAAGACAGATTATAGCAATCAGCCCCAGCATTTT. This codes for CASRKTDYSNQPQHF.

This chain uses TRBV7-9 with TRBJ1-2, with D unresolved. Germline CDR1 SEHNR, CDR2 FQNEAQ (reference sequence). V was cut by 5 bases and J by 2 bases, with 9 bases left in between. The CDR3 sequence is 13 residues long. The CDR3 DNA sequence: TGTGCCAGCAGCGCCACGGTAAACTATGGCTACACCTTC. Its translation is CASSATVNYGYTF. Filled out from reference TRBV7-9 and TRBJ1-2, the complete variable domain reads DTGVSQNPRHKITKRGQNVTFRCDPISEHNRLYWYRQTLGQGPEFLTYFQNEAQLEKSRLLSDRFSAERPKGSFSTLEIQRTEQGDSAMYLCASSATVNYGYTFGSGTRLTVV.

V is TRBV15 and J is TRBJ2-3; 8 bases are a match to TRBD2. The CDR3 is 15 residues long. Unmatched junction bases numbered 3, after V lost 0 bases and J lost 4 bases. The V gene's germline CDR1 is LNHNV and CDR2 YYDKDF (reference sequence). The CDR3 bases are TGTGCCACCAGCAGAGAAGGACTAGCCCCAGATACGCAGTATTTT. It specifies CATSREGLAPDTQYF.

This clone has just a few counts. The chain has TRBV28 and TRBJ1-2; possible D gene TRBD1, 5 bases. The CDR3 runs to 13 residues. Trimming stripped 5 bases from V and 5 bases from J, with 12 bases between. In germline, CDR1 is MDHEN, CDR2 SYDVKM. CDR3 DNA: TGTGCCAGCAGTACCTCAGGGTGGTATGGCTACACCTTC. Translation: CASSTSGWYGYTF.

This clone was counted between two and nine times. This sequence joins TRBV29-1 and TRBJ1-1; TRBD1 agrees at 8 bases. The V and J ends lost 7 bases and 6 bases, in that order; junction bases with no gene match: 13. CDR1 SQVTM and CDR2 ANQGSEA come from the germline V gene. The CDR3 has 14 residues. This CDR3 reads CSGTPGQGESEAFF. The CDR3 DNA reads TGCAGCGGAACCCCAGGACAGGGTGAATCTGAAGCTTTCTTT.

The chain carries TRBV19 and TRBJ1-2; 9 bases match TRBD1. This CDR3 has 13 amino acids. The V gene's germline CDR1 is LNHDA and CDR2 SQIVND (reference sequence). The junction had 5 bases not matched to a gene; V was cut back by 6 bases and J by 6 bases. In DNA form, the CDR3 reads TGTGCCAGTAGGAAAGGACAGGGGAATGGCTACACCTTC. It codes for CASRKGQGNGYTF. The complete variable domain, with remaining parts taken from reference TRBV19 and TRBJ1-2, reads DGGITQSPKYLFRKEGQNVTLSCEQNLNHDAMYWYRQDPGQGLRLIYYSQIVNDFQKGDIAEGYSVSREKKESFPLTVTSAQKNPTAFYLCASRKGQGNGYTFGSGTRLTVV.

This chain links TRBV7-2 with TRBJ2-3; 14 nucleotides align to TRBD2. The CDR3 is made up of 16 amino acids. V lost 5 bases and J lost 1; bases outside the gene matches: 2. The germline CDR1 and CDR2 sequences are SGHTA and FQGNSA. CDR3: CASSVGLAGGTDTQYF. The DNA for the CDR3 is TGTGCCAGCAGCGTGGGACTAGCGGGAGGCACAGATACGCAGTATTTT.

V usage is TRBV18 and J usage is TRBJ2-7; D not certain. V was trimmed by 2 bases and J by 4 bases, leaving 15 bases between them. From germline, CDR1 is KGHSH and CDR2 LQKENI. The CDR3 totals 15 residues. As DNA, the CDR3 is TGTGCCAGCTCACCAGGGCGACCACCGGATTACGAGCAGTACTTC. It codes for CASSPGRPPDYEQYF.

Of note for this clone: Other DNA sequences in the same sample also yield this CDR3. The V gene is TRBV9, the J gene TRBJ2-1; D is possibly TRBD2 (5 bases). V was clipped by 0 bases and J by 6 bases, with 7 bases between them. Germline loops: CDR1 SGDLS, CDR2 YYNGEE. The CDR3 consists of 13 residues. CDR3 DNA sequence: TGTGCCAGCAGCGTAGTGGGGAGCAATGAGCAGTTCTTC. It encodes CASSVVGSNEQFF.

The V call is TRBV7-9, the J call TRBJ2-2; TRBD1 aligns across 9 bases. Trimming cost V 7 bases and J 1 base; bases outside gene matches: 4. Germline V gene data show CDR1 as SEHNR and CDR2 as FQNEAQ (reference sequence). This CDR3 has 15 amino acids. In DNA form, the CDR3 reads TGTGCCAGCACTTTGGGACAGGGGAACACCGGGGAGCTGTTTTTT. Its translation is CASTLGQGNTGELFF.

The chain carries TRBV18 and TRBJ1-5, with TRBD1 matching over 9 bases. Trimming removed 6 bases from V and 7 bases from J; junction bases left unmatched: 7. The CDR3 loop spans 14 amino acids. Germline V gene sequence: CDR1 KGHSH, CDR2 LQKENI. CDR3 nucleotide sequence: TGTGCCAGCTCGACACAGGGGGCTGGGCAGCCCCAGCATTTT. Protein: CASSTQGAGQPQHF.

This clone has just a few counts. The rearrangement uses TRBV30 and TRBJ2-1, with TRBD2 matching over 7 bases. The length of the CDR3 is 13 residues. Germline V gene lookup returns CDR1 GTSNPN and CDR2 SVGIG (reference sequence). Trimming took 4 bases from V and 6 from J; bases not matched to a gene: 6. DNA of the CDR3: TGTGCCTGGACGAAGCGGGGCGTCAATGAGCAGTTCTTC. Translation: CAWTKRGVNEQFF.

This rearrangement joins TRBV2 to TRBJ2-1; weak D call: TRBD2 (5 bases). With 6 bases removed from V and 0 bases from J, the gap between germline ends came to 9 bases. The CDR3 length is 14 residues. Germline V gives CDR1 SNHLY, CDR2 FYNNEI. Here the CDR3 reads CASRFTSSYNEQFF. DNA of the CDR3: TGTGCCAGCAGGTTCACTAGCTCCTACAATGAGCAGTTCTTC.

J is TRBJ1-6 and V is TRBV19; D is perhaps TRBD1 (5 bases). Germline values: CDR1 LNHDA, CDR2 SQIVND (reference sequence). The CDR3 is made up of 15 amino acids. Trimming shortened V by 3 bases and J by 5 bases, and 11 bases separated the two germline ends. The CDR3 DNA is TGTGCCAGTAGTATGGGACCGGGGGATAATTCACCCCTCCACTTT. Protein: CASSMGPGDNSPLHF.

The chain carries TRBV2 and TRBJ2-3; maybe TRBD1 (5 bases). CDR3 length equals 13 residues. V was pared by 6 bases and J by 5 bases, with 12 bases between. Germline CDR1 is SNHLY and CDR2 is FYNNEI. CDR3 bases: TGTGCCAGCAGCCAGACAGAGCGAGATACGCAGTATTTT. Its protein product is CASSQTERDTQYF.

The chain joins TRBV2 to TRBJ1-6; TRBD1 agrees at 9 bases. V shed 4 bases, J shed 9 bases, and the junction held 10 bases outside the gene matches. The CDR3 extends over 16 amino acids. CDR1 and CDR2 (germline): SNHLY, FYNNEI. CDR3 in amino acids: CASSVRWTGASSPLHF. CDR3 DNA: TGTGCCAGCAGTGTGAGATGGACAGGGGCAAGTTCACCCCTCCACTTT.

This chain connects TRBV5-6 to TRBJ2-7, with a tentative D call TRBD1 (6 bases). The V gene's germline CDR1 is SGHDT and CDR2 YYEEEE. This CDR3 has 15 residues. The V and J ends lost 1 base and 0 bases respectively, with 11 bases between them. CDR3 region: CASSLRGHSSYEQYF. CDR3 in DNA: TGTGCCAGCAGCTTGAGGGGACATAGCTCCTACGAGCAGTACTTC.